A single sample is the source of the 29 T cell receptor beta chains below, sequenced in a study of T cell changes during pregnancy in multiple sclerosis (dated by TCRdb to the late 2010s). The library was produced with the immunoSEQ multiplex PCR assay. Drawn from immuneACCESS, this table holds only the in-frame rearrangements with V and J called that TCRdb kept. Clones are partly lost; checked studies trace under half to an unresolved V gene and leave the rest unexplained. The sample yields 100,000 or so clones; about 94% were counted once. The top ten hold 2% to 2.5% of the sample. The sequencing here drew on peripheral blood, taken in the third trimester of pregnancy. These receptors came from a female donor with multiple sclerosis, enrolled in a pregnancy study.

The V and J genes are TRBV5-4 and TRBJ2-5; D remains ambiguous. Trimming took off 4 bases at V and 2 bases at J, with 3 bases between the two ends. Per germline, CDR1 SGHNT and CDR2 YYREEE (reference sequence). The CDR3 has 11 residues. CDR3 residues: CASSHQETQYF. The CDR3 nucleotides read TGTGCCAGCAGCCATCAAGAGACCCAGTACTTC.

The V and J genes are TRBV28 and TRBJ1-3; 7 bases are a match to TRBD1. V lost 4 bases and J lost 0; bases outside the gene matches: 0. Germline values: CDR1 MDHEN, CDR2 SYDVKM. The CDR3 is made up of 14 amino acids. The CDR3 sequence: CASSWDSSGNTIYF. The CDR3 coding sequence is TGTGCCAGCAGTTGGGACAGCTCTGGAAACACCATATATTTT. Variable domain in full (rest from reference TRBV28 and TRBJ1-3): DVKVTQSSRYLVKRTGEKVFLECVQDMDHENMFWYRQDPGLGLRLIYFSYDVKMKEKGDIPEGYSVSREKKERFSLILESASTNQTSMYLCASSWDSSGNTIYFGEGSWLTVV.

This clone has just one count. The chain has TRBV27 and TRBJ2-1, with 11 positions matching TRBD2. The CDR3 sequence is 17 residues long. The ends lost 4 bases at V and 5 bases at J; junction bases unmatched: 10. The germline V gene has CDR1 MNHEY and CDR2 SMNVEV (reference sequence). As DNA, the CDR3 is TGTGCCAGCAGTTCCTGGTTGACTAGCGGGGATGACAATGAGCAGTTCTTC. Translation gives CASSSWLTSGDDNEQFF.

This chain links TRBV2 with TRBJ2-1; D possibly corresponds to TRBD2 (6 bases). CDR3 length: 14 amino acids. V was pared by 3 bases and J by 9 bases, with 15 bases between. The germline V gene has CDR1 SNHLY and CDR2 FYNNEI. The CDR3 DNA reads TGTGCCAGCAGTGACCCGGGCGGGAAAAGTGAGCAGTTCTTC. This sequence encodes CASSDPGGKSEQFF.

J is TRBJ2-5 and V is TRBV27; D perhaps matches TRBD2 (7 bases). V shed 6 bases and J shed 4 bases, with 21 bases lying between them. CDR1 is MNHEY, CDR2 SMNVEV, per germline (reference sequence). The CDR3 length is 16 residues. The CDR3 DNA is TGTGCCAGCAGCCCACTTGGGGGGGCCTCGGGAGAGACCCAGTACTTC. The encoded protein is CASSPLGGASGETQYF.

The V and J genes are TRBV5-1 and TRBJ2-1; D is unresolved. Germline CDR1 reads SGHRS; CDR2 reads YFSETQ. The CDR3 totals 14 residues. Deletions cut 0 bases from V and 0 bases from J, with 4 bases between. The CDR3 sequence is CASSLGGSYNEQFF. The CDR3 region has the DNA TGCGCCAGCAGCTTGGGAGGCTCCTACAATGAGCAGTTCTTC.

This rearrangement joins TRBV4-1 to TRBJ2-4; 9 bases are shared with TRBD1. CDR3 length: 16 residues. Per the germline V gene, CDR1 is MGHRA and CDR2 is YSYEKL. J gave up 1 base and V 0 bases, and 1 base lay outside the gene matches. The DNA of the CDR3 is TGCGCCAGCAGCCAAGAGGGACAGGGCGCCAAAAACATTCAGTACTTC. Translated: CASSQEGQGAKNIQYF.

This rearrangement joins TRBV2 to TRBJ1-3; D may be TRBD1 (5 bases). With 4 bases removed from V and 0 bases from J, the gap between germline ends came to 16 bases. The germline V gene has CDR1 SNHLY and CDR2 FYNNEI. The CDR3 totals 17 residues. The CDR3 sequence is CASSGHPWGDSGNTIYF. CDR3 bases: TGTGCCAGCAGTGGACACCCGTGGGGCGACTCTGGAAACACCATATATTTT.

The J gene is TRBJ2-1, the V gene TRBV9; TRBD2 might be the D (6 bases). Germline loops: CDR1 SGDLS, CDR2 YYNGEE. CDR3 length: 17 residues. Trimming removed 0 bases at V and 4 bases at J, with 17 bases between. The CDR3 region has the DNA TGTGCCAGCAGCGTAGGCGGGGCCTCTCAGCCTTACAATGAGCAGTTCTTC. Translation gives CASSVGGASQPYNEQFF.

J is TRBJ2-1 and V is TRBV11-1; 8 positions match TRBD2. V trimming: 3 bases; J trimming: 0 bases; junction bases outside the gene matches: 10. This CDR3 has 18 amino acids. Germline V CDR1 and CDR2: SGHAT, FQDESV (reference sequence). CDR3 in amino acids: CASSLTDLAGSSYNEQFF. The CDR3 DNA reads as TGTGCCAGCAGCTTGACAGACCTAGCGGGTAGCTCCTACAATGAGCAGTTCTTC.

The gene calls are TRBV7-8 and TRBJ2-1; 9 bases are a match to TRBD1. J lost 5 bases, V lost 1 base, and 3 bases had no gene match. Germline values: CDR1 SGHVS, CDR2 FQNEAQ. The CDR3 totals 15 residues. This CDR3 is CASSLVQGADNEQFF. CDR3 nucleotides: TGTGCCAGCAGCTTAGTACAGGGGGCGGACAATGAGCAGTTCTTC.

This sequence joins TRBV18 and TRBJ2-1; TRBD2 aligns across 9 bases. The V gene's germline CDR1 is KGHSH and CDR2 LQKENI. With V trimmed by 3 bases and J by 0 bases, 6 bases remained unmatched. This CDR3 is 17 amino acids long. CDR3: CASSPRLADSSYNEQFF. The CDR3 DNA follows: TGTGCCAGCTCACCGCGACTAGCGGACAGCTCCTACAATGAGCAGTTCTTC. Drawing the rest from reference TRBV18 and TRBJ2-1, the complete variable domain is NAGVMQNPRHLVRRRGQEARLRCSPMKGHSHVYWYRQLPEEGLKFMVYLQKENIIDESGMPKERFSAEFPKEGPSILRIQQVVRGDSAAYFCASSPRLADSSYNEQFFGPGTRLTVL.

CDR3 sequence reads: CASNHLVAREDEQYF. The CDR3 DNA reads as TGTGCCAGCAACCATTTAGTCGCGCGGGAGGACGAGCAGTACTTC. V gene TRBV6-6 combines with J gene TRBJ2-7; TRBD2 matches 8 bases. The CDR3 sequence is 15 residues long. Germline lookup yields CDR1 MNHNY and CDR2 SVGAGI (reference sequence). The junction had 13 bases not matched to a gene; V was cut back by 7 bases and J by 5 bases.

About this clone: At one boundary the junction diverges from the germline segment, which might be a read error. The J gene is TRBJ2-3, the V gene TRBV7-7; no reliable D call. Per germline, CDR1 SSHAT and CDR2 FNYEAQ (reference sequence). This CDR3 is built from 15 residues. The CDR3 here is CASSLGLADTDTQYF. The CDR3 DNA reads TGTGCTAGCAGCTTAGGTCTGGCGGACACAGATACGCAGTATTTT.

This clone has a handful of counts. This chain joins TRBV5-1 and TRBJ1-2, with no clear D. V lost 3 bases to trimming and J lost 0 bases, with 12 bases between them. The CDR3 spans 15 residues. Per germline, CDR1 SGHRS and CDR2 YFSETQ. Here the CDR3 reads CASSWSLQPNYGYTF. The CDR3 DNA is TGCGCCAGCAGCTGGTCATTACAGCCTAACTATGGCTACACCTTC.

This clone has just one count. V is TRBV6-4 and J is TRBJ2-7; tentatively, D is TRBD1 (6 bases). The CDR3 length is 15 residues. Germline V gene data show CDR1 as MRHNA and CDR2 as SNTAGT. The V end was cut by 9 bases, the J end by 10 bases, with 28 bases between. As DNA, the CDR3 is TGTGCCAGGCACTACAGACCGGGACACCCAGCGAGTCAGTACTTC. Its translation is CARHYRPGHPASQYF.

This chain joins TRBV5-1 and TRBJ2-7, with 14 nucleotides matching TRBD2. Trimming cost V 4 bases and J 5 bases; bases outside gene matches: 2. The CDR3 is 14 residues long. The germline gives CDR1 SGHRS, CDR2 YFSETQ. The CDR3 coding sequence is TGCGCCAGCAGCCCGGGACTAGCGGGAGACGAGCAGTACTTC. Encoded protein: CASSPGLAGDEQYF.

This chain uses TRBV6-5 with TRBJ2-7, with 9 bases fitting TRBD1. The CDR3 is 14 amino acids. J lost 1 base, V lost 7 bases, and 5 bases had no gene match. Germline lookup yields CDR1 MNHEY and CDR2 SVGAGI. CDR3 sequence reads: CASKIGQGSYEQYF. CDR3 DNA: TGTGCCAGCAAGATTGGACAGGGGTCCTACGAGCAGTACTTC.

The gene calls are TRBV6-1 and TRBJ1-5; D uncertain. The CDR3 is 14 residues long. Between the trimmed V and J ends, which lost 6 bases and 6 bases, there was a span of 15 bases. Per the germline V gene, CDR1 is MNHNS and CDR2 is SASEGT. DNA for the CDR3: TGTGCCAGCAGCCCTCCCTTGGGAGGTCAGCCCCAGCATTTT. Encoded protein: CASSPPLGGQPQHF.

This chain links TRBV9 with TRBJ2-5, with 8 bases lining up with TRBD2. Germline V gene data show CDR1 as SGDLS and CDR2 as YYNGEE. The CDR3 runs 14 residues. The V gene end was trimmed by 7 bases and the J gene end by 5 bases; junction bases not matched to a gene: 10. The CDR3 coding sequence is TGTGCCAGCGGAGCCGGGGGGGCTGTCGAGACCCAGTACTTC. Translating it yields CASGAGGAVETQYF.

This sequence joins TRBV28 and TRBJ2-7, with D maybe TRBD2 (5 bases). Per germline, CDR1 MDHEN and CDR2 SYDVKM. The V and J ends lost 6 bases and 8 bases respectively, with 26 bases between them. CDR3 length: 16 residues. The DNA of the CDR3 is TGTGCCAGCAGCATACCTAACCGGGGAGTTATACTACAGCAGTACTTC. Translating it yields CASSIPNRGVILQQYF.

The chain links TRBV2 to TRBJ1-1; D remains ambiguous. V lost 7 bases and J 1 base, leaving 10 bases between the germline ends. The CDR3 has 13 amino acids. Germline CDR1 is SNHLY and CDR2 is FYNNEI. Here the CDR3 DNA reads TGTGCCAGCACCGGACTGGGGAACACTGAAGCTTTCTTT. The encoded protein is CASTGLGNTEAFF.

The gene calls are TRBV19 and TRBJ2-1; no reliable D call. The CDR3 consists of 14 residues. V was cut by 2 bases and J by 4 bases, with 9 bases left in between. Germline V CDR1 and CDR2: LNHDA, SQIVND (reference sequence). The DNA of the CDR3 is TGTGCCAGTAGTATAACCGGGTCATACAATGAGCAGTTCTTC. Translating gives CASSITGSYNEQFF.

The V call is TRBV5-1, the J call TRBJ2-1; 11 positions match TRBD2. The V gene end was trimmed by 4 bases and the J gene end by 5 bases; junction bases not matched to a gene: 2. Germline-derived CDR1 and CDR2 are SGHRS and YFSETQ. CDR3 length equals 14 residues. CDR3 amino acids: CASSPTSGNNEQFF. CDR3 DNA sequence: TGCGCCAGCAGCCCGACTAGCGGGAACAATGAGCAGTTCTTC.

This clone came up once. V gene TRBV4-2 combines with J gene TRBJ2-1; 8 bases are shared with TRBD2. Germline V gives CDR1 LGHNA, CDR2 YNFKEQ. The CDR3 length is 13 residues. Trimming took 0 bases from V and 15 from J; bases not matched to a gene: 7. The CDR3 is CASSQEREEPWFF. Here the CDR3 DNA reads TGTGCCAGCAGCCAAGAGCGGGAGGAGCCTTGGTTCTTC.

The chain couples TRBV28 to TRBJ1-2, with 7 bases matching TRBD1. This CDR3 spans 16 amino acids. V lost 4 bases, J lost 3 bases, and 11 bases stayed unmatched. CDR1 is MDHEN, CDR2 SYDVKM, per germline. The CDR3 DNA reads TGTGCCAGCAGTTCATCTCCCGGGACAGCCTACTATGGCTACACCTTC. This sequence encodes CASSSSPGTAYYGYTF.

The chain carries TRBV29-1 and TRBJ2-1; 7 bases align to TRBD1. The CDR3 loop spans 13 amino acids. Looked up from germline, CDR1 is SQVTM and CDR2 is ANQGSEA. J gave up 8 bases and V 3 bases, and 7 bases lay outside the gene matches. The CDR3 region has the DNA TGCAGCGTTGACCAGGGGGTGAACGATGAGCAGTTCTTC. Protein sequence: CSVDQGVNDEQFF.

This clone was seen a single time. V and J are TRBV27 and TRBJ1-2; TRBD1 agrees at 11 bases. This CDR3 comprises 16 residues. Germline CDR1 MNHEY, CDR2 SMNVEV (reference sequence). Trimming removed 8 bases from V and 5 bases from J; junction bases left unmatched: 13. In DNA form, the CDR3 reads TGTGCCAGCGGACAGGGGGCGCCGCCTGGGGCTTATGGCTACACCTTC. Amino acid sequence: CASGQGAPPGAYGYTF.

The chain links TRBV5-8 to TRBJ1-5, with 7 bases that match TRBD1. The CDR3 length is 17 residues. The junction had 14 bases not matched to a gene; V was cut back by 6 bases and J by 2 bases. Germline lookup yields CDR1 SGHTS and CDR2 YDEGEE. The chain's CDR3 is CASNPRGGGGGNQPQHF. The CDR3 DNA sequence: TGTGCCAGCAACCCCCGTGGAGGGGGCGGGGGCAATCAGCCCCAGCATTTT.